Following are 28 T cell receptor beta chains from one sample sequenced in a study of blood T cell repertoires in COVID-19. The repertoire was sequenced with immunoSEQ multiplex PCR; TCRdb's copy has only in-frame clones and lacks some. The sample records 150,000 to 200,000 clones, 85% being singletons. The sequenced sample was peripheral blood. The receptors were gathered from a human donor with acute or convalescent COVID-19. The donor label of this sample is uncertain.

The V and J genes are TRBV6-5 and TRBJ1-3; D possibly corresponds to TRBD1 (6 bases). The CDR3 is 16 residues long. V was pared by 4 bases and J by 3 bases, with 16 bases between. CDR1 and CDR2 from the germline V gene are MNHEY and SVGAGI. The CDR3 DNA reads as TGTGCCAGCAGTTCGCAGGGGATAGGTCTTGGAAACACCATATATTTT. It translates to CASSSQGIGLGNTIYF.

The chain joins TRBV19 to TRBJ1-4, with 7 bases identical to TRBD1. The germline V gene encodes CDR1 LNHDA and CDR2 SQIVND (reference sequence). The J segment lost 3 bases and the V segment lost 5 bases, leaving 9 bases of the junction unmatched. There are 16 residues in the CDR3. The DNA for the CDR3 is TGTGCCAGTAGTTTCATAGTCGGGACAGCTAATGAAAAACTGTTTTTT. This gives the protein CASSFIVGTANEKLFF.

V and J are TRBV5-1 and TRBJ1-1; 7 bases map to TRBD1. CDR1 SGHRS and CDR2 YFSETQ come from the germline V gene. This CDR3 contains 17 residues. Trimming at V came to 0 bases and at J to 4 bases, leaving 12 bases not matched to a gene. CDR3 sequence (DNA): TGCGCCAGCAGCTTGGAGGAGTCAGGGGGACCGAGCACTGAAGCTTTCTTT. It specifies CASSLEESGGPSTEAFF.

The chain is built from TRBV28 and TRBJ1-1, with 9 bases that match TRBD1. The CDR3 consists of 17 residues. The trim removed 6 bases at V and 4 bases at J, leaving 15 bases unmatched. Germline assignment: CDR1 MDHEN and CDR2 SYDVKM. The chain's CDR3 is CASRPGQGGYRSTEAFF. The CDR3 nucleotides are TGTGCCAGCAGACCGGGACAGGGCGGATATAGGTCCACTGAAGCTTTCTTT.

This sequence joins TRBV2 and TRBJ2-2; D is unclear. Looked up from germline, CDR1 is SNHLY and CDR2 is FYNNEI. V was shortened by 3 bases and J by 6 bases, with 11 bases between the two germline ends. CDR3 length equals 14 residues. The CDR3 DNA sequence: TGTGCCAGCAGTGAGCTAGGTAGCTCCGGGGAGCTGTTTTTT. Residues: CASSELGSSGELFF.

The chain combines TRBV19 with TRBJ2-7, with D unresolved. This CDR3 contains 14 residues. Trimming took off 3 bases at V and 4 bases at J, with 13 bases between the two ends. CDR1 and CDR2 (germline): LNHDA, SQIVND (reference sequence). The CDR3 coding sequence is TGTGCCAGTAGTATCGACCAGGCCGGTTACGAGCAGTACTTC. As protein: CASSIDQAGYEQYF. Complete variable domain (other parts from reference TRBV19 and TRBJ2-7): DGGITQSPKYLFRKEGQNVTLSCEQNLNHDAMYWYRQDPGQGLRLIYYSQIVNDFQKGDIAEGYSVSREKKESFPLTVTSAQKNPTAFYLCASSIDQAGYEQYFGPGTRLTVT.

This chain joins TRBV7-6 and TRBJ1-1, with a possible D match to TRBD1 (5 bases). In germline, CDR1 is SGHVS, CDR2 FNYEAQ. The CDR3 sequence is 15 residues long. V shed 5 bases and J shed 4 bases, with 17 bases lying between them. This chain's CDR3 is CASSPGTLGGTEAFF. In nucleotides, the CDR3 is TGTGCCAGCAGCCCCGGGACCCTGGGGGGCACTGAAGCTTTCTTT.

The J gene is TRBJ1-2, the V gene TRBV5-1; possibly TRBD1 for D (6 bases). Germline V gives CDR1 SGHRS, CDR2 YFSETQ. The CDR3 runs to 13 residues. Trimming took off 0 bases at V and 6 bases at J, with 9 bases between the two ends. The CDR3 is CASSLGTVDGYTF. The CDR3 coding sequence is TGCGCCAGCAGCTTGGGGACAGTTGATGGCTACACCTTC.

The rearrangement joins TRBV14 to TRBJ2-1; possibly TRBD2 for D (5 bases). Germline V gives CDR1 SGHDN, CDR2 FVKESK. There are 16 residues in the CDR3. V gave up 3 bases and J gave up 5 bases, with 17 bases separating them. CDR3 loop: CASSHPRRTAHNEQFF. CDR3 bases: TGTGCCAGCAGCCATCCTAGACGGACTGCGCACAATGAGCAGTTCTTC.

The chain carries TRBV9 and TRBJ1-1; maybe TRBD1 (5 bases). Germline V gene sequence: CDR1 SGDLS, CDR2 YYNGEE. V lost 3 bases and J lost 6, with 15 bases in between. The CDR3 runs to 14 residues. CDR3 residues: CASSATGGGAEAFF. CDR3 coding DNA: TGTGCCAGCAGCGCCACAGGCGGGGGGGCTGAAGCTTTCTTT.

This clone was observed a handful of times. This rearrangement joins TRBV5-1 to TRBJ1-3; D unclear. Germline-derived CDR1 and CDR2 are SGHRS and YFSETQ. There are 15 residues in the CDR3. Trimming shortened V by 0 bases and J by 0 bases, and 7 bases separated the two germline ends. This chain's CDR3 is CASSLARSSGNTIYF. CDR3 in DNA: TGCGCCAGCAGCTTGGCCCGTTCCTCTGGAAACACCATATATTTT.

The chain combines TRBV5-1 with TRBJ1-4; 8 bases match TRBD1. The CDR3 extends over 16 amino acids. The V and J ends lost 2 bases and 5 bases, in that order; junction bases with no gene match: 8. Germline V gene data show CDR1 as SGHRS and CDR2 as YFSETQ. The CDR3, as DNA: TGCGCCAGCAGCTTAGGACAGGGAAAGGAAAATGAAAAACTGTTTTTT. Translated: CASSLGQGKENEKLFF.

J is TRBJ2-1 and V is TRBV29-1; 10 nucleotides agree with TRBD2. The germline V gene encodes CDR1 SQVTM and CDR2 ANQGSEA. V trimming: 4 bases; J trimming: 4 bases; junction bases outside the gene matches: 4. This CDR3 has 14 residues. The CDR3 DNA reads TGCAGCGTTGCGCCTAGCGGGGGATACAATGAGCAGTTCTTC. Translating gives CSVAPSGGYNEQFF.

This chain joins TRBV6-5 and TRBJ1-1; 7 nucleotides agree with TRBD1. Trimming cost V 8 bases and J 5 bases; bases outside gene matches: 8. Per the germline V gene, CDR1 is MNHEY and CDR2 is SVGAGI. The CDR3 has 13 residues. Written as DNA, the CDR3 is TGTGCCAGCGCGGGACAGCTAGGAACTGAAGCTTTCTTT. Its protein product is CASAGQLGTEAFF.

This clone occurred a few times. V gene TRBV19 combines with J gene TRBJ1-1; 7 bases agree with TRBD1. Germline CDR1 reads LNHDA; CDR2 reads SQIVND (reference sequence). V lost 9 bases, J lost 1 base, and 8 bases stayed unmatched. The CDR3 covers 14 residues. The DNA for the CDR3 is TGTGCCAGCAATCAGGGGGGCGCGAACACTGAAGCTTTCTTT. Residues: CASNQGGANTEAFF.

The chain is built from TRBV11-2 and TRBJ1-2; 7 bases match TRBD1. Germline loops: CDR1 SGHAT, CDR2 FQNNGV. V was clipped by 6 bases and J by 5 bases; unmatched bases: 12. This CDR3 has 15 amino acids. CDR3 loop: CASSDPGQRPYGYTF. The CDR3 coding sequence is TGTGCCAGCAGTGACCCGGGACAGCGTCCTTATGGCTACACCTTC.

This chain connects TRBV7-9 to TRBJ2-7, with D tentatively TRBD2 (5 bases). The CDR3 contains 14 residues. Germline lookup yields CDR1 SEHNR and CDR2 FQNEAQ (reference sequence). Trimming stripped 7 bases from V and 7 bases from J, with 20 bases between. The CDR3 DNA follows: TGTGCCAGCACACACGGAGGACGCCAGTCAGAGCAGTACTTC. Its translation is CASTHGGRQSEQYF.

The V gene is TRBV3-1 (or the pseudogene TRBV3-2), the J gene TRBJ2-7, with TRBD1 as a possible D gene (5 bases). The germline V and J ends were trimmed by 0 bases and 3 bases, with 15 bases remaining between them. Per germline, CDR1 LGHDT and CDR2 YNNKEL (reference sequence). The CDR3 totals 16 residues. CDR3 bases: TGTGCCAGCAGCCAAGATTGGGTGGGAAGGGGCTACGAGCAGTACTTC. Its translation: CASSQDWVGRGYEQYF.

The rearrangement links TRBV7-9 to TRBJ1-1; D uncertain. Germline V gene data show CDR1 as SEHNR and CDR2 as FQNEAQ (reference sequence). The V gene lost 5 bases and the J gene lost 2 bases, with 15 bases spanning the gap. The CDR3 covers 15 residues. CDR3 DNA: TGTGCCAGCAGCATCTCGGAGGTCAGCAACACTGAAGCTTTCTTT. Amino acid sequence: CASSISEVSNTEAFF.

This clone was observed a few times. This chain joins TRBV7-3 and TRBJ1-3, with no clear D. The CDR3 extends over 14 amino acids. Germline CDR1 and CDR2: SGHTA and FQGTGA. V was cut by 5 bases and J by 2 bases, with 10 bases left in between. DNA of the CDR3: TGTGCCAGCAGCCTCGGGGTCCCTGGAAACACCATATATTTT. Translated: CASSLGVPGNTIYF.

The CDR3: CASSPGQGLGTQYF. The CDR3 bases are TGTGCCAGCAGCCCCGGACAGGGGTTGGGGACCCAGTACTTC. J is TRBJ2-5 and V is TRBV6-2 or TRBV6-3; TRBD1 matches 9 bases. The CDR3 covers 14 residues. The V and J ends lost 6 bases and 7 bases, in that order; junction bases with no gene match: 9. Looked up from germline, CDR1 is MNHEY and CDR2 is SVGEGT.

The chain links TRBV6-2 or TRBV6-3 to TRBJ2-4, with D maybe TRBD1 (7 bases). Germline V gives CDR1 MNHEY, CDR2 SVGEGT. Deletions cut 6 bases from V and 4 bases from J, with 16 bases between. This CDR3 has 15 residues. CDR3 sequence: CASSPGGTAKNIQYF. CDR3 nucleotide sequence: TGTGCCAGCAGCCCTGGGGGGACAGCGAAAAACATTCAGTACTTC.

The V and J genes are TRBV2 and TRBJ2-5; TRBD2 aligns across 10 bases. Germline trimming cut 1 base from V and 2 bases from J; bases unmatched to any gene: 7. Germline CDR1 and CDR2: SNHLY and FYNNEI. The CDR3 has 17 amino acids. The CDR3 sequence is CASSEGVLAGGQETQYF. In DNA form, the CDR3 reads TGTGCCAGCAGTGAAGGTGTGTTAGCGGGGGGACAAGAGACCCAGTACTTC. The full variable domain, rest sourced from reference TRBV2 and TRBJ2-5, is EPEVTQTPSHQVTQMGQEVILRCVPISNHLYFYWYRQILGQKVEFLVSFYNNEISEKSEIFDDQFSVERPDGSNFTLKIRSTKLEDSAMYFCASSEGVLAGGQETQYFGPGTRLLVL.

The chain carries TRBV7-2 and TRBJ2-1, with TRBD2 as a possible D gene (5 bases). Per germline, CDR1 SGHTA and CDR2 FQGNSA. The V and J ends lost 3 bases and 7 bases respectively, with 10 bases between them. The CDR3 has 13 residues. CDR3 coding DNA: TGTGCCAGCAGCTTCCGAGGCGGGAATGAGCAGTTCTTC. This sequence encodes CASSFRGGNEQFF.

This clone showed up just once. DNA of the CDR3: TGTGCCAGCAGAAAAGCGGGGGGGCCGAACACCGGGGAGCTGTTTTTT. This translates into CASRKAGGPNTGELFF. This chain uses TRBV11-3 with TRBJ2-2; TRBD2 agrees at 10 bases. V shed 6 bases and J 0 bases; nucleotides not matched to a gene: 4. This CDR3 has 16 residues. Germline CDR1 is SGHNT and CDR2 is YENEEA.

The genes are TRBV5-1 and TRBJ1-1; 7 bases match TRBD1. Trimming took 4 bases from V and 5 from J; bases not matched to a gene: 8. The CDR3 contains 14 residues. Germline loops: CDR1 SGHRS, CDR2 YFSETQ. The CDR3 bases are TGCGCCAGCAGCCCGGCCCCAGGGGGGACTGAAGCTTTCTTT. Translated: CASSPAPGGTEAFF. Looking up the rest from reference TRBV5-1 and TRBJ1-1 gives the full variable domain: KAGVTQTPRYLIKTRGQQVTLSCSPISGHRSVSWYQQTPGQGLQFLFEYFSETQRNKGNFPGRFSGRQFSNSRSEMNVSTLELGDSALYLCASSPAPGGTEAFFGQGTRLTVV.

J is TRBJ1-5 and V is TRBV2; D unclear. The CDR3 consists of 17 residues. V lost 7 bases and J 0 bases, leaving 19 bases between the germline ends. Germline V gene data show CDR1 as SNHLY and CDR2 as FYNNEI. In nucleotides, the CDR3 is TGTGCCAGCACCAGAACCTCTACAGCTTATAGCAATCAGCCCCAGCATTTT. The encoded protein is CASTRTSTAYSNQPQHF. Using reference TRBV2 and TRBJ1-5 for the parts outside the CDR3, the full variable domain is EPEVTQTPSHQVTQMGQEVILRCVPISNHLYFYWYRQILGQKVEFLVSFYNNEISEKSEIFDDQFSVERPDGSNFTLKIRSTKLEDSAMYFCASTRTSTAYSNQPQHFGDGTRLSIL.

The count of this clone is one. In nucleotides, the CDR3 is TGTGCCAGCAACAGTTACACCGGGGAGCTGTTTTTT. It is translated as CASNSYTGELFF. V usage is TRBV28 and J usage is TRBJ2-2; no clear D gene. This CDR3 is 12 amino acids long. CDR1 and CDR2 from the germline V gene are MDHEN and SYDVKM. Trimming took 7 bases from V and 3 from J, leaving 6 bases between them. Full variable domain (outside the CDR3, taken from reference TRBV28 and TRBJ2-2): DVKVTQSSRYLVKRTGEKVFLECVQDMDHENMFWYRQDPGLGLRLIYFSYDVKMKEKGDIPEGYSVSREKKERFSLILESASTNQTSMYLCASNSYTGELFFGEGSRLTVL.